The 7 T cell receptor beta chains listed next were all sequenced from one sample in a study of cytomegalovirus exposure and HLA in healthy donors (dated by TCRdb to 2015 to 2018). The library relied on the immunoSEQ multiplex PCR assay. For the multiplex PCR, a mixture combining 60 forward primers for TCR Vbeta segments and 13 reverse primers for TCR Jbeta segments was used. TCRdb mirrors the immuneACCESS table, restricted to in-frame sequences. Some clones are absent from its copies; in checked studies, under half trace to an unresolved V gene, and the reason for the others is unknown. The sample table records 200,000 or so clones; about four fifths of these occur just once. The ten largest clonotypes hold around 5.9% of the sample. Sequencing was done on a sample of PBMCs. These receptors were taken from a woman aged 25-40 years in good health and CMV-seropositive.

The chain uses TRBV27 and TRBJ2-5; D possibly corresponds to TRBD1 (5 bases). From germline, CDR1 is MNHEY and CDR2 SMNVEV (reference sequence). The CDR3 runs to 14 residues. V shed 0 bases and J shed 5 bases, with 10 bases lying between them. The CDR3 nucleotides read TGTGCCAGCAGTTTATCGGGGCAGTTCGAGACCCAGTACTTC. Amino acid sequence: CASSLSGQFETQYF.

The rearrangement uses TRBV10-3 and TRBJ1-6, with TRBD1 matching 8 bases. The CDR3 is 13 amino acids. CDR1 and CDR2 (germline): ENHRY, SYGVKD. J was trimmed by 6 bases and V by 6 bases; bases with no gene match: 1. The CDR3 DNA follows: TGTGCCATCAGCGGACAGGGTAATTCACCCCTCCACTTT. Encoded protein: CAISGQGNSPLHF.

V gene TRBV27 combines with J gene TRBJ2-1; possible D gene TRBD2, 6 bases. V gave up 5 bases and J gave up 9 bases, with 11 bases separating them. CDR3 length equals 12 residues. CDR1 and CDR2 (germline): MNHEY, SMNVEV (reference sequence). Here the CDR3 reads CASSGGWGEQFF. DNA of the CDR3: TGTGCCAGCAGTGGAGGGTGGGGTGAGCAGTTCTTC.

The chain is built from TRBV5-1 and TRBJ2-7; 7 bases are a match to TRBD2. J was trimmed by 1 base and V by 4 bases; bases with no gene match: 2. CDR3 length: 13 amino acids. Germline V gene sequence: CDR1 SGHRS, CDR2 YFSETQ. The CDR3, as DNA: TGCGCCAGCAGCGGAGCGGGGTCCTACGAGCAGTACTTC. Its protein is CASSGAGSYEQYF. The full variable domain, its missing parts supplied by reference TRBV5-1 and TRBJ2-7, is KAGVTQTPRYLIKTRGQQVTLSCSPISGHRSVSWYQQTPGQGLQFLFEYFSETQRNKGNFPGRFSGRQFSNSRSEMNVSTLELGDSALYLCASSGAGSYEQYFGPGTRLTVT.

CDR3 DNA: TGCGCCAGCAGCCCCGGGACTAGCGGGTCTTCCTACGAGCAGTACTTC. Its protein is CASSPGTSGSSYEQYF. The genes are TRBV5-1 and TRBJ2-7, with 12 bases aligning to TRBD2. The V gene's germline CDR1 is SGHRS and CDR2 YFSETQ. Trimming removed 4 bases from V and 1 base from J; junction bases left unmatched: 6. The CDR3 loop spans 16 amino acids.

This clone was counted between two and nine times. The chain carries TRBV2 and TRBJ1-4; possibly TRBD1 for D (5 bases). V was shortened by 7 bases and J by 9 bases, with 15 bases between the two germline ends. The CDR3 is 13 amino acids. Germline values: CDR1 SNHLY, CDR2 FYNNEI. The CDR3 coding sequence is TGTGCCAGCAAGCGGGGGGACGGGAAAAAACTGTTTTTT. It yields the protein CASKRGDGKKLFF. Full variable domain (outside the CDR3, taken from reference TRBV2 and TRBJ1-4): EPEVTQTPSHQVTQMGQEVILRCVPISNHLYFYWYRQILGQKVEFLVSFYNNEISEKSEIFDDQFSVERPDGSNFTLKIRSTKLEDSAMYFCASKRGDGKKLFFGSGTQLSVL.

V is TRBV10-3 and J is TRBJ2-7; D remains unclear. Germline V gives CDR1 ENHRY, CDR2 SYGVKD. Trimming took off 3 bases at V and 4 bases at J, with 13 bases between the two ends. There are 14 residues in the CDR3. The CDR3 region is CAISDMGLGYEQYF. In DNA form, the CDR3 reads TGTGCCATCAGTGATATGGGTCTAGGATACGAGCAGTACTTC.